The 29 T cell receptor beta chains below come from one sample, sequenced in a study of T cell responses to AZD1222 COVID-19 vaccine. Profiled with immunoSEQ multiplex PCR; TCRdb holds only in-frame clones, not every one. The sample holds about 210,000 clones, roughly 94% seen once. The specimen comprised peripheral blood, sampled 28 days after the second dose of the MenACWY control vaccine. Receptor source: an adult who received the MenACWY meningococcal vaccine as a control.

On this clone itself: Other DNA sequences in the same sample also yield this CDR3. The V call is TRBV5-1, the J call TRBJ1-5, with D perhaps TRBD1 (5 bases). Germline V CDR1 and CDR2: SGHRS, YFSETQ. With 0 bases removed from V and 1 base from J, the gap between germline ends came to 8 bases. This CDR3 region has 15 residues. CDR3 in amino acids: CASSLAGVSNQPQHF. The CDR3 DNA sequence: TGCGCCAGCAGCTTGGCGGGGGTGAGCAATCAGCCCCAGCATTTT.

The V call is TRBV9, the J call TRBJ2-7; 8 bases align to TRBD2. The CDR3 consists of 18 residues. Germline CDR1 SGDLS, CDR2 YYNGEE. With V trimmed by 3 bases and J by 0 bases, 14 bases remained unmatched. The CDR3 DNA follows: TGTGCCAGCAGCGGCCCGCCTTCCTCGCGGGGGGACTCCTACGAGCAGTACTTC. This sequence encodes CASSGPPSSRGDSYEQYF.

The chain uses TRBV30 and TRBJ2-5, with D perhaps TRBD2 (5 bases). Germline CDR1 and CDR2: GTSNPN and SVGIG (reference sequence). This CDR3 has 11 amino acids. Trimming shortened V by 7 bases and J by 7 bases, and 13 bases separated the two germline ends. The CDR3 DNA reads TGTGCCTCGGCGGGTTTAGGGACCCAGTACTTC. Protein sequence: CASAGLGTQYF.

DNA for the CDR3: TGTGCCAGCAGCGTAGAAGCCAGGGACAGGGCTAGCAATGAGCAGTTCTTC. It translates to CASSVEARDRASNEQFF. The rearrangement uses TRBV9 and TRBJ2-1; 9 nucleotides agree with TRBD1. CDR1 is SGDLS, CDR2 YYNGEE, per germline. This CDR3 comprises 17 residues. Trimming removed 0 bases from V and 6 bases from J; junction bases left unmatched: 10.

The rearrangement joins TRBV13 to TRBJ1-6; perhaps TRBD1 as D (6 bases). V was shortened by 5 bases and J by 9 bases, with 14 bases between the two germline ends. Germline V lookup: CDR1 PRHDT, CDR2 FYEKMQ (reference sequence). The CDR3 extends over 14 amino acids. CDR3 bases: TGTGCCAGCAGCCTCAACTCAGGGGTTTCACCCCTCCACTTT. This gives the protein CASSLNSGVSPLHF.

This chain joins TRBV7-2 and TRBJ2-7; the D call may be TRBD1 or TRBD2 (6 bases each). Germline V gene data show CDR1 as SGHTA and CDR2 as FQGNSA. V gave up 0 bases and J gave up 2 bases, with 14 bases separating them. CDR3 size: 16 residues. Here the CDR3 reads CASSLAVTGAPYEQYF. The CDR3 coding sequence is TGTGCCAGCAGCTTAGCGGTAACGGGGGCACCCTACGAGCAGTACTTC. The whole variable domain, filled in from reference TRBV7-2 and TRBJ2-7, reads GAGVSQSPSNKVTEKGKDVELRCDPISGHTALYWYRQSLGQGLEFLIYFQGNSAPDKSGLPSDRFSAERTGGSVSTLTIQRTQQEDSAVYLCASSLAVTGAPYEQYFGPGTRLTVT.

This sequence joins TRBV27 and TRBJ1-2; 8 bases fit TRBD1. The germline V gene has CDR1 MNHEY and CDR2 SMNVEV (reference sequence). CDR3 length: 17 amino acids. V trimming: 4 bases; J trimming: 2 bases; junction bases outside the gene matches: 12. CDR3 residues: CASSSHRTGGGNYGYTF. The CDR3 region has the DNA TGTGCCAGCAGTTCACATCGAACAGGGGGTGGGAACTATGGCTACACCTTC.

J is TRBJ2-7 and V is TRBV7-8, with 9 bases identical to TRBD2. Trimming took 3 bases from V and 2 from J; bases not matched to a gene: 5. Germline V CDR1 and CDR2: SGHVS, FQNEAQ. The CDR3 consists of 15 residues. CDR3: CASSFRLAEAYEQYF. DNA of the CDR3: TGTGCCAGCAGCTTCCGACTAGCGGAGGCCTACGAGCAGTACTTC.

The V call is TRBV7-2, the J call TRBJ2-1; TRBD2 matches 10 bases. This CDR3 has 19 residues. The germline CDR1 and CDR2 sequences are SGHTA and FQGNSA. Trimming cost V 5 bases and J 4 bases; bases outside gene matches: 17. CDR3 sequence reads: CASSQSWLSGTSAYNEQFF. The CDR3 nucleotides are TGTGCCAGCAGCCAGTCGTGGCTATCCGGGACTAGCGCATACAATGAGCAGTTCTTC.

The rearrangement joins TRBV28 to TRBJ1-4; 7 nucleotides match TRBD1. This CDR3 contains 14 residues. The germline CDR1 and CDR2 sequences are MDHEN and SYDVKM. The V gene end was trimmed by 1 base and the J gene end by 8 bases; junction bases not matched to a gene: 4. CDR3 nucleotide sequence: TGTGCCAGCAGTTTATTAGTCAGGGGGGAAAAACTGTTTTTT. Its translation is CASSLLVRGEKLFF.

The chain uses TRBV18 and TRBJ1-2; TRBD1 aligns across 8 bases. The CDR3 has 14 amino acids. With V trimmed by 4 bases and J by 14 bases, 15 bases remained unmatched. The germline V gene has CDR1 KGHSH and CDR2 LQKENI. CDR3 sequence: CASSRGTGVLATTF. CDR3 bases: TGTGCCAGCTCACGCGGGACAGGTGTTTTGGCTACGACCTTC.

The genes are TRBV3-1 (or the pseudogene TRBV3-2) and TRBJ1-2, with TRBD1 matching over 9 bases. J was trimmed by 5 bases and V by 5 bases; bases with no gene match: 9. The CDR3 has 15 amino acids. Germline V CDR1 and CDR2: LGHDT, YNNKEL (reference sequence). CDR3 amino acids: CASSFNRGQDYGYTF. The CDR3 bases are TGTGCCAGCAGCTTCAACAGGGGGCAGGATTATGGCTACACCTTC.

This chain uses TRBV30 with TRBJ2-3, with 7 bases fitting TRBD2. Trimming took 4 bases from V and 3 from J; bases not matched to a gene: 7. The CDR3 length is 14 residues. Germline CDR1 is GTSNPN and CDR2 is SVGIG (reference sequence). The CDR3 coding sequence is TGTGCCTGGACCCGGACTAGGCTGACAGATACGCAGTATTTT. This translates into CAWTRTRLTDTQYF.

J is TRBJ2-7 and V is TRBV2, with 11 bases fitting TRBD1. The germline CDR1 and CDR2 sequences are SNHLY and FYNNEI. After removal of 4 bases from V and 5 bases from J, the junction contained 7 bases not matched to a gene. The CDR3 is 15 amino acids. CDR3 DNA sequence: TGTGCCAGCAGTGCTGGGACAGGGGGTTCCCACGAGCAGTACTTC. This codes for CASSAGTGGSHEQYF.

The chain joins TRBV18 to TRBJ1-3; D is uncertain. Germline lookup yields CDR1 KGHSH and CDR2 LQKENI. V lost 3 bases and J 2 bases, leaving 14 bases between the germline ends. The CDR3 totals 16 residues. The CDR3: CASSPSAERPGNTIYF. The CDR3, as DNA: TGTGCCAGCTCACCGTCGGCCGAGAGACCTGGAAACACCATATATTTT. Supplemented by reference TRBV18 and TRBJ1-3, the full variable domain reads NAGVMQNPRHLVRRRGQEARLRCSPMKGHSHVYWYRQLPEEGLKFMVYLQKENIIDESGMPKERFSAEFPKEGPSILRIQQVVRGDSAAYFCASSPSAERPGNTIYFGEGSWLTVV.

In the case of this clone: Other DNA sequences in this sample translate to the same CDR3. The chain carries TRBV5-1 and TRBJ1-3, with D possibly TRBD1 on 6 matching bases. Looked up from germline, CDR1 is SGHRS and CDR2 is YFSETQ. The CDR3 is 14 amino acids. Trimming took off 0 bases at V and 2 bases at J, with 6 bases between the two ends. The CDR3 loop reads CASSLGTAGNTIYF. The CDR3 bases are TGCGCCAGCAGCTTGGGGACAGCTGGAAACACCATATATTTT.

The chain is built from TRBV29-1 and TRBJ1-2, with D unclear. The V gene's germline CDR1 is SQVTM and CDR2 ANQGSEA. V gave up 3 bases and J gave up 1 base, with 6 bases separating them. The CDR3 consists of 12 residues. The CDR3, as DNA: TGCAGCGTTGATCGGTATAACTATGGCTACACCTTC. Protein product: CSVDRYNYGYTF.

CDR3 sequence reads: CASSSNSEAFF. For the CDR3, the DNA is TGTGCCAGCAGCAGCAACTCTGAAGCTTTCTTT. The chain recombines TRBV5-4 with TRBJ1-1, with no clear D. V lost 4 bases and J 6 bases, leaving 7 bases between the germline ends. Looked up from germline, CDR1 is SGHNT and CDR2 is YYREEE (reference sequence). The CDR3 is 11 residues long.

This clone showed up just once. The CDR3 loop reads CASSLLGVFDNEQFF. The CDR3, as DNA: TGTGCCAGCTCACTCTTGGGAGTTTTTGACAATGAGCAGTTCTTC. The V gene is TRBV18, the J gene TRBJ2-1; a weak D match, TRBD2 (5 bases). This CDR3 is built from 15 residues. The ends were cut back, 4 bases at V and 5 bases at J, with 15 bases in the middle. Germline assignment: CDR1 KGHSH and CDR2 LQKENI.

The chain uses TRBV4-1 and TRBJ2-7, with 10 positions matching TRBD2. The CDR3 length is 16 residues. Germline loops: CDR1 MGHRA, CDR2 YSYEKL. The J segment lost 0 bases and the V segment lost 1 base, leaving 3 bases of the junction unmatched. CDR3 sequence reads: CASSQVAGGDSYEQYF. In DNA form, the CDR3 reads TGCGCCAGCAGCCAAGTAGCGGGAGGCGACTCCTACGAGCAGTACTTC.

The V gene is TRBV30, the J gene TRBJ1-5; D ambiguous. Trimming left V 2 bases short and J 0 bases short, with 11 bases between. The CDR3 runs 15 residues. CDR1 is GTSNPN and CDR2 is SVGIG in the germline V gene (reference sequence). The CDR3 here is CAWSRPGHSNQPQHF. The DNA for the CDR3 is TGTGCCTGGAGTCGCCCGGGCCATAGCAATCAGCCCCAGCATTTT.

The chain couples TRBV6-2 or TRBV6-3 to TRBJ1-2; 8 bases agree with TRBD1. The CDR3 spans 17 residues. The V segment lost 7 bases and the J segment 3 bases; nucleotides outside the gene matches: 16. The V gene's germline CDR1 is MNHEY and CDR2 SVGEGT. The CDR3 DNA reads TGTGCCAGCAACCCAGTCAGGGGGCTAATCACTGACTATGGCTACACCTTC. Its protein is CASNPVRGLITDYGYTF.

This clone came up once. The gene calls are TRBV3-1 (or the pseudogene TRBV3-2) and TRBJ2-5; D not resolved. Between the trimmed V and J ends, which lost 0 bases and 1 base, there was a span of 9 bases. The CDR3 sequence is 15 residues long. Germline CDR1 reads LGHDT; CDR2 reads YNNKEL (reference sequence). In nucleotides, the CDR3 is TGTGCCAGCAGCCAAGAAAGGGTGCTCCAAGAGACCCAGTACTTC. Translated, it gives CASSQERVLQETQYF.

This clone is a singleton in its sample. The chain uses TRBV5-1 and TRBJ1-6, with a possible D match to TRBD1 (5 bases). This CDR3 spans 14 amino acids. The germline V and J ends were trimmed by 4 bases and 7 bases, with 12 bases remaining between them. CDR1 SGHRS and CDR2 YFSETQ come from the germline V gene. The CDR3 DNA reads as TGCGCCAGCAGCCCCCGGGACGGAAATTCACCCCTCCACTTT. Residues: CASSPRDGNSPLHF.

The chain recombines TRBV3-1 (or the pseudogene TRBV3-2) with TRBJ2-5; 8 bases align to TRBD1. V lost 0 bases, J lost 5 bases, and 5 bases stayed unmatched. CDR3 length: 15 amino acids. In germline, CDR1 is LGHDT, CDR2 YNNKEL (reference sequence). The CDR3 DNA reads TGTGCCAGCAGCCAAGATCAGGGGGCGTGGGAGACCCAGTACTTC. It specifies CASSQDQGAWETQYF.

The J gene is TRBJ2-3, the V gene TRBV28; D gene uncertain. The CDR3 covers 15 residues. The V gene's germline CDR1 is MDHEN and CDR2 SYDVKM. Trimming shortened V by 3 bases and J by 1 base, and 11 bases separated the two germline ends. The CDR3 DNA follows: TGTGCCAGCAGTTTTAAGGGCCGTGGCACAGATACGCAGTATTTT. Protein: CASSFKGRGTDTQYF.

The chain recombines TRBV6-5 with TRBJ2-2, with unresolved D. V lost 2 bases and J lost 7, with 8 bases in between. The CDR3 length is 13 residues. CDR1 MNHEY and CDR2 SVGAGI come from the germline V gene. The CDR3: CASSYDLLGELFF. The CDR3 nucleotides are TGTGCCAGCAGTTACGACCTCCTCGGGGAGCTGTTTTTT.

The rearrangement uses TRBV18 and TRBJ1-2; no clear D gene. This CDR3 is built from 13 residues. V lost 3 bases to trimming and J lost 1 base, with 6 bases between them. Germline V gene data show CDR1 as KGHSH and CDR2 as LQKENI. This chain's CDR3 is CASSPDNNYGYTF. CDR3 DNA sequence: TGTGCCAGCTCACCCGACAATAACTATGGCTACACCTTC.

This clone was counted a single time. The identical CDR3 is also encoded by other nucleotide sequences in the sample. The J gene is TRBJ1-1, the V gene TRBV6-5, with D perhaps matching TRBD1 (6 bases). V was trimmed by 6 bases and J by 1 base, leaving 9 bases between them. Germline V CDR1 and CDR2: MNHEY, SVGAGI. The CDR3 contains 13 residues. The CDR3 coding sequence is TGTGCCAGCAGCTTGGACAGGAACACTGAAGCTTTCTTT. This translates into CASSLDRNTEAFF.